Here is one T cell receptor (beta chain) with its context. Source study methods: Amplification from reference gene primers served as the basis for estimated nucleated cell counts. The protocol was immunoSEQ multiplex PCR, while the TCRdb copy is restricted to in-frame clones and leaves out a portion. V and J calls and clone size are those listed in that table; D and trimming were worked out from the DNA. The table has over 45,000 clones, about 90% seen once. This sample stems from a study of blood T cell repertoires in COVID-19. On the study more broadly: Donors in the United States, Italy and Spain gave samples during acute or convalescent COVID-19. PBMCs, B-cell-depleted T cells, or T cells provided the cDNA or gDNA that made up the material.

CDR1 is SGHTA and CDR2 is FQGTGA in the germline V gene. The ends lost 2 bases at V and 5 bases at J; junction bases unmatched: 3. The CDR3 totals 14 residues. The sequence was obtained from a woman in her fifties or sixties with active or convalescent COVID-19. Sequences were obtained from peripheral blood. V usage is TRBV7-3 and J usage is TRBJ2-1; 7 nucleotides align to TRBD2. The CDR3 region has the DNA TGTGCCAGCAGCTTACGTCGGGAGGACAATGAGCAGTTCTTC. It encodes CASSLRREDNEQFF. Supplemented by reference TRBV7-3 and TRBJ2-1, the full variable domain reads GAGVSQTPSNKVTEKGKYVELRCDPISGHTALYWYRQSLGQGPEFLIYFQGTGAADDSGLPNDRFFAVRPEGSVSTLKIQRTERGDSAVYLCASSLRREDNEQFFGPGTRLTVL.